The subject of this entry is one TCR beta chain. The data originate from a study of shared clonotypes between healthy human individuals. Overall study context: Ranging from 18 to 49 in age, donors were two women and a few men.

V lost 3 bases and J lost 4, with 8 bases in between. CDR3 size: 13 residues. From germline, CDR1 is KGHSH and CDR2 LQKENI. Execution of the assay was at deep level. Generated by immunoSEQ multiplex PCR, the TCRdb table keeps only in-frame clones and is missing some. The sample lists nearly 500,000 clones; over 65% were seen once. The sequence was collected from a woman aged 40-49 years in good health. Some clones in this sample may be carry-over from other donors' samples. Sequencing was carried out using PBMCs. The V and J genes are TRBV18 and TRBJ2-3; D gene ambiguous. This CDR3 reads CASSPIDSDTQYF. The CDR3 bases are TGTGCCAGCTCACCGATAGACTCAGATACGCAGTATTTT. Based on the CDR3 plus reference TRBV18 and TRBJ2-3, the full variable domain is NAGVMQNPRHLVRRRGQEARLRCSPMKGHSHVYWYRQLPEEGLKFMVYLQKENIIDESGMPKERFSAEFPKEGPSILRIQQVVRGDSAAYFCASSPIDSDTQYFGPGTRLTVL.